These 13 T cell receptor beta chains were sequenced from one sample in a study of blood T cell repertoires in COVID-19. TCRdb's table, derived via immunoSEQ multiplex PCR, lists solely in-frame clones and lacks some. The repertoire holds about 140,000 clones, with roughly 73% as singletons. The sample consisted of peripheral blood. Source of these receptors: a woman aged 45 to 65 with active or convalescent COVID-19.

This chain links TRBV6-6 with TRBJ1-2; D unclear. CDR3 length: 15 amino acids. V dropped 6 bases and J dropped 3 bases, with 17 bases sitting between them. Germline assignment: CDR1 MNHNY and CDR2 SVGAGI (reference sequence). The CDR3 coding sequence is TGTGCCAGCAGGTCCCCAGTATACCAGGACTATGGCTACACCTTC. Amino acids: CASRSPVYQDYGYTF.

This chain uses TRBV5-1 with TRBJ1-2, with 10 bases aligning to TRBD1. This CDR3 region has 15 residues. Germline CDR1 is SGHRS and CDR2 is YFSETQ. V trimming: 4 bases; J trimming: 0 bases; junction bases outside the gene matches: 3. CDR3 sequence: CASSPGTGANYGYTF. CDR3 bases: TGCGCCAGCAGCCCCGGGACAGGGGCTAACTATGGCTACACCTTC.

CDR3 DNA: TGTGCCAGCAGCCCACGGGCAACTAATGAAAAACTGTTTTTT. It codes for CASSPRATNEKLFF. The chain uses TRBV5-5 and TRBJ1-4; D is unclear. Germline V gene data show CDR1 as SGHKS and CDR2 as YYEKEE (reference sequence). The CDR3 totals 14 residues. V shed 4 bases and J shed 0 bases, with 7 bases lying between them.

V gene TRBV12-3 or TRBV12-4 combines with J gene TRBJ1-1; D gene uncertain. V lost 7 bases to trimming and J lost 1 base, with 10 bases between them. This CDR3 region has 13 residues. The CDR3 loop is CASNQDRNTEAFF. CDR3 DNA: TGTGCCAGCAATCAAGATAGGAACACTGAAGCTTTCTTT.

This chain links TRBV6-2 or TRBV6-3 with TRBJ1-2; no reliable D call. CDR1 and CDR2 (germline): MNHEY, SVGEGT. This CDR3 has 12 amino acids. Trimming took off 6 bases at V and 4 bases at J, with 9 bases between the two ends. The CDR3 bases are TGTGCCAGCAGCTCGGGTGTCTATGGCTACACCTTC. It codes for CASSSGVYGYTF.

This chain uses TRBV11-3 with TRBJ2-2; TRBD1 aligns across 10 bases. Germline values: CDR1 SGHNT, CDR2 YENEEA. This CDR3 spans 15 amino acids. J lost 4 bases, V lost 5 bases, and 4 bases had no gene match. The CDR3 reads CASSQRDRGTGELFF. CDR3 bases: TGTGCCAGCAGCCAAAGGGACAGGGGCACCGGGGAGCTGTTTTTT.

The chain combines TRBV18 with TRBJ2-5; 7 bases are a match to TRBD1. CDR1 KGHSH and CDR2 LQKENI come from the germline V gene. The V and J ends lost 5 bases and 1 base, in that order; junction bases with no gene match: 4. The length of the CDR3 is 14 residues. The chain's CDR3 is CASSVQGLQETQYF. CDR3 nucleotide sequence: TGTGCCAGCTCAGTACAGGGGCTCCAAGAGACCCAGTACTTC.

CDR3 loop: CASSLGQADTEAFF. The CDR3 nucleotides are TGCGCCAGCAGCTTGGGACAGGCGGACACTGAAGCTTTCTTT. V usage is TRBV5-1 and J usage is TRBJ1-1, with D perhaps TRBD1 (6 bases). Trimming pared 0 bases from V and 3 bases from J, leaving 9 bases between. This CDR3 spans 14 amino acids. Germline CDR1 is SGHRS and CDR2 is YFSETQ.

With regard to this clone: The junction shows a germline mismatch at one end, possibly a read error. The rearrangement joins TRBV5-1 to TRBJ2-1; TRBD2 might be the D (6 bases). The CDR3 totals 15 residues. Per germline, CDR1 SGHRS and CDR2 YFSETQ. The CDR3 sequence: CASSLGLADYNKQFF. DNA of the CDR3: TGCGCCAGCAGCTTGGGGTTAGCGGATTACAATAAGCAGTTCTTC.

This CDR3 reads CASSRGTGNTEAFF. In DNA form, the CDR3 reads TGTGCCAGCAGCCGGGGGACAGGGAACACTGAAGCTTTCTTT. The chain joins TRBV3-1 (or the pseudogene TRBV3-2) to TRBJ1-1; TRBD1 agrees at 8 bases. The germline gives CDR1 LGHDT, CDR2 YNNKEL (reference sequence). The CDR3 spans 14 residues. Trimming took 4 bases from V and 1 from J; bases not matched to a gene: 2.

The chain couples TRBV6-1 to TRBJ1-1; 8 bases match TRBD1. Looked up from germline, CDR1 is MNHNS and CDR2 is SASEGT. The CDR3 contains 14 residues. V lost 5 bases, J lost 5 bases, and 7 bases stayed unmatched. CDR3 protein: CASSPGQGRTEAFF. DNA for the CDR3: TGTGCCAGCAGTCCCGGACAGGGTCGGACTGAAGCTTTCTTT.

The DNA of the CDR3 is TGTGCCAGCAGCTCGGGACTAGCGGGAGGGAACAATGAGCAGTTCTTC. Amino acid sequence: CASSSGLAGGNNEQFF. The chain recombines TRBV11-2 with TRBJ2-1, with 16 bases aligning to TRBD2. Germline values: CDR1 SGHAT, CDR2 FQNNGV. There are 16 residues in the CDR3. Losses at the gene ends were 4 bases for V and 5 bases for J; bases not matched to a gene: 2.

V and J are TRBV7-8 and TRBJ1-4, with a possible D match to TRBD1 (5 bases). Trimming took 3 bases from V and 4 from J, leaving 9 bases between them. From germline, CDR1 is SGHVS and CDR2 FQNEAQ. CDR3 length: 14 amino acids. In DNA, the CDR3 is TGTGCCAGCAGCTTGGGGACTTTTAATGAAAAACTGTTTTTT. Amino acids: CASSLGTFNEKLFF.